This T cell receptor (beta chain) was documented in a study of blood T cell repertoires in COVID-19. Study-wide context: COVID-19 samples collected from the United States, Italy and Spain covered acute and convalescent phases. PBMCs, B-cell-depleted T cells, or T cells provided the cDNA or gDNA that made up the material.

Trimming took off 4 bases at V and 5 bases at J, with 11 bases between the two ends. The CDR3 extends over 13 amino acids. Germline V lookup: CDR1 KGHSH, CDR2 LQKENI. In the study's own analysis: Scientists estimated how many nucleated cells there were by amplifying reference gene primers. Assay used: immunoSEQ multiplex PCR; TCRdb lists only in-frame clones, some missing. The D gene and trimming were derived from the DNA, and the V and J assignments and clone size from that table. The sample contains under 100,000 clones, 80% to 90% of which appear only once. This rearrangement joins TRBV18 to TRBJ1-1, with a tentative D call TRBD1 (6 bases). This clonotype was sampled from a man in his fifties with acute or convalescent COVID-19. The sample consisted of peripheral blood. CDR3 protein: CASSLEQGTEAFF. The CDR3 nucleotides read TGTGCCAGCTCACTGGAGCAGGGGACTGAAGCTTTCTTT.